This paragraph covers one TCR beta chain sequence. V shed 3 bases and J 1 base; nucleotides not matched to a gene: 9. The V gene's germline CDR1 is MNHNS and CDR2 SASEGT. This CDR3 is built from 17 residues. TCRdb's table, derived via immunoSEQ multiplex PCR, lists solely in-frame clones and lacks some. This table has 35,000 to 50,000 clones, roughly 80% appearing once. The source of the sample is a study of control samples from healthy donors and cancer patients. This TCR was sampled from a man between 60 and 75 years old in good health. Sequences were obtained from blood. This sequence joins TRBV6-1 and TRBJ2-3; 8 bases fit TRBD1. Here the CDR3 DNA reads TGTGCCAGCAGTGACCCACAGGGGGGCGGACGCACAGATACGCAGTATTTT. Amino acid sequence: CASSDPQGGGRTDTQYF.